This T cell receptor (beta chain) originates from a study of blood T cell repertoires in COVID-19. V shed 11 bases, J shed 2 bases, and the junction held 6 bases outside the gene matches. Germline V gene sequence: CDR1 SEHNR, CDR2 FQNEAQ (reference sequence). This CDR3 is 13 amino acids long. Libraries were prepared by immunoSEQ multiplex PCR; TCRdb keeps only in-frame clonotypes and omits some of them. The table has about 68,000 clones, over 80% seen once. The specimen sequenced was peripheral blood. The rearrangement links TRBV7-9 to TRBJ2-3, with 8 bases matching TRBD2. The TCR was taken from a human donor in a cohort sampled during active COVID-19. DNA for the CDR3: TGTGCCTGCTCCGGGGGGGCCACAGATACGCAGTATTTT. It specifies CACSGGATDTQYF.